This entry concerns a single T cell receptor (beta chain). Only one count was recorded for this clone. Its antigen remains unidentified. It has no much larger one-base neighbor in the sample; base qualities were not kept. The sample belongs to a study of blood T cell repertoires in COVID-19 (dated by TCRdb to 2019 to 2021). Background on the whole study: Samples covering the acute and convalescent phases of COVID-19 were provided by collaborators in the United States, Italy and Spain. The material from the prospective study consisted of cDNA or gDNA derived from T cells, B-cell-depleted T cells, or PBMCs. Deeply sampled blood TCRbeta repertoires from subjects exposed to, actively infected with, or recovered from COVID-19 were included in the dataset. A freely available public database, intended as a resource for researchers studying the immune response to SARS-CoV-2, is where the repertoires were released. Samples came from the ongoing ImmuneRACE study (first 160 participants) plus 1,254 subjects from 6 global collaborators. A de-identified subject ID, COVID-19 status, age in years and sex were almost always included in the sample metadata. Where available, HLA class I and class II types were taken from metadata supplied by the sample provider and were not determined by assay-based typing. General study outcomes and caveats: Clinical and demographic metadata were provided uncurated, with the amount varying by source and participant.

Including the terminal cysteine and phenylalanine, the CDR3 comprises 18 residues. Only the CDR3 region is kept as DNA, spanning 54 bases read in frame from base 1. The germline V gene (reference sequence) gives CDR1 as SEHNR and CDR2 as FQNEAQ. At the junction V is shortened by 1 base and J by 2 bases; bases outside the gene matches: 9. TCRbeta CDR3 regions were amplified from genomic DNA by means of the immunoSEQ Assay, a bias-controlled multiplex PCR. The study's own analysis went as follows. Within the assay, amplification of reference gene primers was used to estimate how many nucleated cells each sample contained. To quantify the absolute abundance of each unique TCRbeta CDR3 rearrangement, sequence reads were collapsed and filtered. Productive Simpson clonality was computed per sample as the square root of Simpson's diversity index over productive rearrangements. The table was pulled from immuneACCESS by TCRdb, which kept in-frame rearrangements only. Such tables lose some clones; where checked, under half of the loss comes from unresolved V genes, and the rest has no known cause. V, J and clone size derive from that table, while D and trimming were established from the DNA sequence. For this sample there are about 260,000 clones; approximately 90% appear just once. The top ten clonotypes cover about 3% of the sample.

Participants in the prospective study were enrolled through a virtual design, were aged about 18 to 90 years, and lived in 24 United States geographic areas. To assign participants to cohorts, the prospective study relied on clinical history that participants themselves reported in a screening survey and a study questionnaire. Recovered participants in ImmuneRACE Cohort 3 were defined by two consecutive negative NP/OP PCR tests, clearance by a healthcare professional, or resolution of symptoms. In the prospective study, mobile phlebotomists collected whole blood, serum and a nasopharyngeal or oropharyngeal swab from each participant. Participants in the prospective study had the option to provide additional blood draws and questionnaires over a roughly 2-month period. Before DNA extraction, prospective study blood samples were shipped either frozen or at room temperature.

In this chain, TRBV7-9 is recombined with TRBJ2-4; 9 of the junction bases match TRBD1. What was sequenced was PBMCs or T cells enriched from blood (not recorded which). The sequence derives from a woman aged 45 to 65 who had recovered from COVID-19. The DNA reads TGTGCCAGCAGCTTAGACACCTACAGGGGGCGACCCAAAAACATTCAGTACTTC. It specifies CASSLDTYRGRPKNIQYF.